The 12 T cell receptor beta chains presented below share a single source sample, sequenced in a study of blood T cell repertoires in COVID-19 (dated by TCRdb to the early 2020s). The library was generated by the immunoSEQ multiplex PCR assay. This is the immuneACCESS table as TCRdb keeps it, with only in-frame sequences that have V and J called. A part of the clones is gone; compared with another copy, unresolved V genes explain less than half, and the rest is unexplained. This sample comprises around 300,000 clones, approximately 85% of them detected only once. Of the sample, approximately 11% falls within the top ten clones. The source material was peripheral blood. The receptors were gathered from a woman in her sixties or seventies with acute or convalescent COVID-19.

The rearrangement links TRBV19 to TRBJ2-7; D possibly corresponds to TRBD1 (6 bases). The V gene's germline CDR1 is LNHDA and CDR2 SQIVND (reference sequence). There are 15 residues in the CDR3. V lost 8 bases and J lost 3, with 20 bases in between. DNA for the CDR3: TGTGCCAGTTCGACGGCTGACAGGAAAGACTACGAGCAGTACTTC. Residues: CASSTADRKDYEQYF.

The rearrangement links TRBV3-1 (or the pseudogene TRBV3-2) to TRBJ2-1, with D perhaps TRBD1 (6 bases). Trimming left V 4 bases short and J 3 bases short, with 10 bases between. CDR1 is LGHDT, CDR2 YNNKEL, per germline (reference sequence). CDR3 length: 14 amino acids. The CDR3 region is CASSRWTVYNEQFF. The CDR3 DNA sequence: TGTGCCAGCAGCCGCTGGACAGTCTACAATGAGCAGTTCTTC.

The chain is built from TRBV7-6 and TRBJ2-3, with a tentative D call TRBD2 (6 bases). V dropped 1 base and J dropped 4 bases, with 12 bases sitting between them. From germline, CDR1 is SGHVS and CDR2 FNYEAQ. This CDR3 is 15 amino acids long. Here the CDR3 reads CASSLVLGGSDTQYF. CDR3 sequence (DNA): TGTGCCAGCAGCTTAGTATTGGGGGGATCAGATACGCAGTATTTT.

The genes are TRBV6-5 and TRBJ2-4; D unresolved. The ends were cut back, 5 bases at V and 5 bases at J, with 10 bases in the middle. Germline-derived CDR1 and CDR2 are MNHEY and SVGAGI. This CDR3 region has 13 residues. The CDR3, as DNA: TGTGCCAGCAGTCCTACGTACCAAAACATTCAGTACTTC. Translated: CASSPTYQNIQYF.

J is TRBJ1-1 and V is TRBV5-6; D gene ambiguous. CDR3 length: 14 amino acids. V was shortened by 2 bases and J by 1 base, with 9 bases between the two germline ends. Germline V CDR1 and CDR2: SGHDT, YYEEEE. The CDR3 protein is CASSFRGPNTEAFF. The CDR3 nucleotides are TGTGCCAGCAGCTTCCGCGGCCCGAACACTGAAGCTTTCTTT.

The J gene is TRBJ2-5, the V gene TRBV29-1; TRBD2 might be the D (5 bases). Germline values: CDR1 SQVTM, CDR2 ANQGSEA. CDR3 size: 15 residues. Trimming removed 1 base from V and 4 bases from J, with 16 bases in between. The CDR3 protein is CSVEAGSLQRETQYF. The CDR3 nucleotides read TGCAGCGTTGAAGCGGGGAGCCTCCAAAGAGAGACCCAGTACTTC.

The chain uses TRBV9 and TRBJ1-6, with D perhaps TRBD1 (6 bases). Per germline, CDR1 SGDLS and CDR2 YYNGEE. V lost 6 bases and J lost 6, with 10 bases in between. The length of the CDR3 is 13 residues. The CDR3 bases are TGTGCCAGCAATCGACAGGCTAATTCACCCCTCCACTTT. The encoded protein is CASNRQANSPLHF.

The chain is built from TRBV11-2 and TRBJ2-5; TRBD2 matches 15 bases. Germline-derived CDR1 and CDR2 are SGHAT and FQNNGV. With 3 bases clipped from V and 2 bases from J, the junction kept 7 bases outside the gene matches. This CDR3 has 18 residues. CDR3 nucleotides: TGTGCCAGCAGCTTCGGACTAGCGGGGGGGCGGGCGCAAGAGACCCAGTACTTC. Translated: CASSFGLAGGRAQETQYF.

The CDR3 coding sequence is TGTGCCAGCTCACCACAGGACAGTCGGGGCAATTCACCCCTCCACTTT. This translates into CASSPQDSRGNSPLHF. This chain links TRBV18 with TRBJ1-6; perhaps TRBD1 as D (6 bases). Trimming cost V 1 base and J 7 bases, with 14 bases left between them. Per germline, CDR1 KGHSH and CDR2 LQKENI. The CDR3 covers 16 residues.

The chain is built from TRBV30 and TRBJ1-3; D perhaps matches TRBD1 (5 bases). CDR1 GTSNPN and CDR2 SVGIG come from the germline V gene (reference sequence). This CDR3 region has 15 residues. Trimming removed 0 bases from V and 4 bases from J, with 13 bases in between. CDR3 bases: TGTGCCTGGAGTGTAATGGCAGGGAAAGGAAACACCATATATTTT. It is translated as CAWSVMAGKGNTIYF.

The genes are TRBV5-4 and TRBJ1-1; tentative D call: TRBD1 (5 bases). CDR3 length: 13 residues. Germline V gene sequence: CDR1 SGHNT, CDR2 YYREEE (reference sequence). Between the trimmed V and J ends, which lost 0 bases and 8 bases, there was a span of 11 bases. For the CDR3, the DNA is TGTGCCAGCAGCTTGGTGTCGGGGGGAGAAGCTTTCTTT. It yields the protein CASSLVSGGEAFF.

The chain recombines TRBV3-1 (or the pseudogene TRBV3-2) with TRBJ2-3; TRBD2 matches 12 bases. The CDR3 is 17 residues long. V trimming: 4 bases; J trimming: 2 bases; junction bases outside the gene matches: 7. Germline CDR1 is LGHDT and CDR2 is YNNKEL (reference sequence). CDR3 in amino acids: CASSRLAGGGYTDTQYF. In nucleotides, the CDR3 is TGTGCCAGCAGCCGCCTAGCGGGGGGGGGTTACACAGATACGCAGTATTTT.